The clone carrying this T cell receptor (beta chain) was counted a single time. This sample stems from a study of CD8 T cells in ankylosing spondylitis. Quantitative 5'-RACE with molecular barcodes produced the TCR beta libraries. In TCRdb, the 5' RACE reads were re-called with MiXCR into one record per CDR3 protein. The data hold fewer than 250,000 distinct CDR3 sequences, with about 30% observed a single time. After removal of 3 bases from V and 3 bases from J, the junction contained 2 bases not matched to a gene. CDR1 and CDR2 from the germline V gene are SGHRS and YFSETQ. CDR3 length equals 13 residues.

This rearrangement joins TRBV5-1 to TRBJ2-7, with 8 bases that match TRBD1. This TCR was recovered from a male donor with ankylosing spondylitis or in good health (not recorded which). Sequenced: blood, either unsorted or a sorted T cell fraction (not recorded which). Here the CDR3 reads CASSWGQDYEQYF. As DNA, the CDR3 is TGCGCCAGCAGCTGGGGACAGGACTACGAGCAGTACTTC.